This T cell receptor (beta chain) was profiled in a study of cytomegalovirus exposure and HLA in healthy donors. PCR amplification relied on 60 Vbeta primers (plus 13 Jbeta primers). TCRdb's table, derived via immunoSEQ multiplex PCR, lists solely in-frame clones and lacks some. The sample yields approximately 150,000 clones, roughly 9.4% seen once. The CDR3 is made up of 14 amino acids. Germline assignment: CDR1 MNHNS and CDR2 SASEGT. The sequenced sample was PBMCs. The sequence was obtained from a male donor in good health and CMV-seronegative. This chain connects TRBV6-1 to TRBJ2-7, with 11 bases lining up with TRBD2. The CDR3 DNA is TGTACCTCCGGGACTAGCGGAAGCTCCTACGAGCAGTACTTC. Translating it yields CTSGTSGSSYEQYF.